This is a list of T cell receptor beta chains from one sample in a study of T cells after yellow fever vaccination. TCRdb fed the 5' RACE reads into MiXCR, producing one record per CDR3 protein. The table lists roughly 250,000 distinct CDR3 sequences, over 10% of them singletons, with roughly 0.5% in the top ten. This sample comprised CD4+ T cells sorted from PBMCs, obtained 45 days after the yellow fever booster vaccination. The source is a man aged 30 to 45 who received the YFV17D yellow fever vaccine. Each CDR3 is given with its conserved first and last residue. D genes are given only for firm matches. Part of the rows lack a size; the others show once, few, many or a class for expanded clones.

j_gene | d_gene | v_gene | abundance | CDR3nt | CDR3aa
TRBJ2-7 | TRBD2 | TRBV3-1 | few | TGTGCCAGCAGCCAAGTGACGGGAGGGCCTAGCGAGCAGTACTTC | CASSQVTGGPSEQYF
TRBJ2-3 | NA | TRBV6-1 | few | TGTGCCAGCAGTGAAGTGGTTACAGATACGCAGTATTTT | CASSEVVTDTQYF
TRBJ2-4 | NA | TRBV28 | NA | TGTGCCAGCAGTTTATTCCCTCGAAAGGAACCCAAAAACATTCAGTACTTC | CASSLFPRKEPKNIQYF
TRBJ2-5 | NA | TRBV5-4 | NA | TGTGCCAGCAGCTCGCGCTTTGCGGAAGAGACCCAGTACTTC | CASSSRFAEETQYF
TRBJ1-5 | TRBD1 | TRBV20-1 | NA | TGCAGTGCTCGAAGAACAGGGGCACTTAATCAGCCCCAGCATTTT | CSARRTGALNQPQHF
TRBJ2-3 | NA | TRBV3-1 | few | TGTGCCAGCAGCCAACGGACATTTACAGATACGCAGTATTTT | CASSQRTFTDTQYF
TRBJ2-1 | TRBD2 | TRBV12-3/TRBV12-4 | NA | TGTGCCAGCAGCAGCCCGCTAGCGGGTCTAAGATACAATGAGCAGTTCTTC | CASSSPLAGLRYNEQFF
TRBJ1-2 | NA | TRBV24-1 | NA | TGTGCCACCAAGACAGACAGCTATGGCTACACCTTC | CATKTDSYGYTF
TRBJ2-1 | TRBD2 | TRBV12-3/TRBV12-4 | many | TGTGCCAGCAGTCCCCATCAGCTGGGAGGGTCCTACAATGAGCAGTTCTTC | CASSPHQLGGSYNEQFF
TRBJ2-1 | TRBD2 | TRBV18 | NA | TGTGCCAGCTCACTAATGCTAGCGGGAGGTCCCCTCAATGAGCAGTTCTTC | CASSLMLAGGPLNEQFF
TRBJ2-7 | NA | TRBV3-1 | few | TGTGCCAGCAGCCATTCGGGGACCCCCTACGAGCAGTACTTC | CASSHSGTPYEQYF
TRBJ2-7 | NA | TRBV7-3 | few | TGTGCCAGCAGCCGTACGAACATCGACGAGCAGTACTTC | CASSRTNIDEQYF
TRBJ1-2 | NA | TRBV4-1 | NA | TGCGCCAGCAGCCAAGAGCTTATCGACCCACACTATGGCTACACCTTC | CASSQELIDPHYGYTF
TRBJ2-2 | NA | TRBV6-5 | many | TGTGCCAGCAGTTACGGCAGGGTGAAGGGGGAGCTGTTTTTT | CASSYGRVKGELFF
TRBJ2-2 | TRBD2 | TRBV5-1 | few | TGCGCCAGCAGAATACTAGCGGGAGCGGTCACCGGGGAGCTGTTTTTT | CASRILAGAVTGELFF
TRBJ1-2 | NA | TRBV4-2 | NA | TGTGCCAGCAGCCCACAGGGAGGTGGCTACACCTTC | CASSPQGGGYTF
TRBJ2-4 | NA | TRBV21-1 | NA | TGTGCCAGCAGCTTACGGACTAGCGGGCCAAAACTTCTAGCCAAAAACATTCAGTACTTC | CASSLRTSGPKLLAKNIQYF
TRBJ1-2 | NA | TRBV7-2 | few | TGTGCCAGCAGCTCGGGGGGTAAGAACTATGGCTACACCTTC | CASSSGGKNYGYTF
TRBJ2-3 | NA | TRBV11-2 | many | TGTGCCAGCAGCTTAGATCACCCCACAGATACGCAGTATTTT | CASSLDHPTDTQYF
TRBJ2-1 | TRBD2 | TRBV7-2 | many | TGTGCCAGCAGCTTAAGCGGGACCAATGAGCAGTTCTTC | CASSLSGTNEQFF
TRBJ1-2 | NA | TRBV4-2 | NA | TGTGCCAGCAGCCAAGGGGAGCTCCGGGGCTATGGCTACACCTTC | CASSQGELRGYGYTF
TRBJ2-3 | NA | TRBV4-3 | NA | TGCGCCAGCAGCCAAGTGGCTAGCGAAGATACGCAGTATTTT | CASSQVASEDTQYF
TRBJ1-5 | NA | TRBV20-1 | few | TGCAGTGCTCCACTCGGACAGAACAATCAGCCCCAGCATTTT | CSAPLGQNNQPQHF
TRBJ2-1 | NA | TRBV2 | few | TGTGCCAGCAGTGTCCTCTTACGGGCCCTAGAGAGCAATGAGCAGTTCTTC | CASSVLLRALESNEQFF
TRBJ2-1 | NA | TRBV29-1 | NA | TGCAGCGCCAGCCCCCTGGTGGGCAATGAGCAGTTCTTC | CSASPLVGNEQFF
TRBJ1-2 | NA | TRBV11-2 | many | TGTGCCAGCAGCCCCGGGACACCATATGGCTACACCTTC | CASSPGTPYGYTF
TRBJ2-3 | NA | TRBV29-1 | NA | TGCAGCGTTGACTCGACGTGGCAGTATTTT | CSVDSTWQYF
TRBJ2-2 | TRBD2 | TRBV28 | NA | TGTGCCAGCAGTTTATGGAATAGCGGGAAGGGGGAGCTGTTTTTT | CASSLWNSGKGELFF
TRBJ2-7 | TRBD2 | TRBV7-2 | few | TGTGCCAGCAGCTTAGTTGTCGGTAGCGGGGGATACGAGCAGTACTTC | CASSLVVGSGGYEQYF
TRBJ2-3 | TRBD2 | TRBV20-1 | few | TGCAGTGCTAGGCCGGGGACTAGAGGCCCAGATACGCAGTATTTT | CSARPGTRGPDTQYF
TRBJ2-1 | TRBD2 | TRBV5-5 | NA | TGTGCCAGCAGCTTGGCCAGCGGGAGTTGGTATGAGCAGTTCTTC | CASSLASGSWYEQFF
TRBJ2-5 | NA | TRBV5-5 | few | TGTGCCAGCAGCTATCTTGGGGAAGAGACCCAGTACTTC | CASSYLGEETQYF
TRBJ2-5 | NA | TRBV24-1 | NA | TGTGCCACCAGTGATCCGACAGATTTTATGAAGACCCAGTACTTC | CATSDPTDFMKTQYF
TRBJ2-7 | NA | TRBV4-1 | few | TGCGCCAGCAGCCACGGTCTATCAGTTCCCTACGAGCAGTACTTC | CASSHGLSVPYEQYF
TRBJ2-6 | NA | TRBV29-1 | few | TGCAGCGTTGGAGAGCTAAACTCTGGGGCCAACGTCCTGACTTTC | CSVGELNSGANVLTF
TRBJ2-5 | TRBD1 | TRBV10-3 | NA | TGTGCCATCAGTAACAACAGGGGGAGTGGAGAGACCCAGTACTTC | CAISNNRGSGETQYF
TRBJ2-3 | TRBD2 | TRBV5-6 | NA | TGTGCCAGCAAACGGACTAGCGGTAATTCAGATACGCAGTATTTT | CASKRTSGNSDTQYF
TRBJ2-5 | TRBD2 | TRBV20-1 | NA | TGCAGTGCTAGCGGGAGGGCCGGGGAGACCCAGTACTTC | CSASGRAGETQYF
TRBJ2-5 | NA | TRBV20-1 | NA | TGCAGTGCTAGAGCGCGGGCGGTAGAGACCCAGTACTTC | CSARARAVETQYF
TRBJ2-1 | TRBD2 | TRBV29-1 | many | TGCAGCGTGGTAGCGGGAGGACCTTACAATGAGCAGTTCTTC | CSVVAGGPYNEQFF
TRBJ2-7 | NA | TRBV19 | NA | TGTGCCAGTAGTATGAGGCAGGGCTACGAGCAGTACTTC | CASSMRQGYEQYF
TRBJ1-1 | TRBD1 | TRBV4-3 | NA | TGCGCCAGCAGCCCCCCAGGGGACGGACAGGGGGCTGGTTCGTGGTATTCGGACACTGAAGCTTTCTTT | CASSPPGDGQGAGSWYSDTEAFF
TRBJ2-3 | TRBD2 | TRBV2 | few | TGTGCCAGCAAGAATGGTAGCGGGAGTTATACGCAGTATTTT | CASKNGSGSYTQYF
TRBJ2-4 | TRBD1 | TRBV7-6 | few | TGTGCCAGCAGCCCTGGACAGGGTGGGAACATTCAGTACTTC | CASSPGQGGNIQYF
TRBJ2-1 | NA | TRBV7-2 | NA | TGTGCCAGCAGTCAAAGGGGAGGCAATGAGCAGTTCTTC | CASSQRGGNEQFF
TRBJ2-7 | TRBD1 | TRBV30 | few | TGTGCCTGGAGATCAAAGGGGGCGTTCCACGAGCAGTACTTC | CAWRSKGAFHEQYF
TRBJ2-1 | TRBD2 | TRBV5-1 | NA | TGCGCCAGCAGCTTGGGGTCGCGGGAGTACGATGAGCAGTTCTTC | CASSLGSREYDEQFF
TRBJ2-7 | NA | TRBV18 | many | TGTGCCAGCTCAGTATCCGGGCAGGGTTCCTACGAGCAGTACTTC | CASSVSGQGSYEQYF
TRBJ2-5 | NA | TRBV12-3/TRBV12-4 | few | TGTGCCAGCAGTTTGAGCAGCCCGGGGGCCCAGTACTTC | CASSLSSPGAQYF
TRBJ2-3 | NA | TRBV18 | NA | TGTGCCAGCTCACACCGCGCGGCCCCGGGAGATACGCAGTATTTT | CASSHRAAPGDTQYF
TRBJ1-2 | NA | TRBV20-1 | many | TGCAGTGCTAGAGACCTAGGAAGGAACTATGGCTACACCTTC | CSARDLGRNYGYTF